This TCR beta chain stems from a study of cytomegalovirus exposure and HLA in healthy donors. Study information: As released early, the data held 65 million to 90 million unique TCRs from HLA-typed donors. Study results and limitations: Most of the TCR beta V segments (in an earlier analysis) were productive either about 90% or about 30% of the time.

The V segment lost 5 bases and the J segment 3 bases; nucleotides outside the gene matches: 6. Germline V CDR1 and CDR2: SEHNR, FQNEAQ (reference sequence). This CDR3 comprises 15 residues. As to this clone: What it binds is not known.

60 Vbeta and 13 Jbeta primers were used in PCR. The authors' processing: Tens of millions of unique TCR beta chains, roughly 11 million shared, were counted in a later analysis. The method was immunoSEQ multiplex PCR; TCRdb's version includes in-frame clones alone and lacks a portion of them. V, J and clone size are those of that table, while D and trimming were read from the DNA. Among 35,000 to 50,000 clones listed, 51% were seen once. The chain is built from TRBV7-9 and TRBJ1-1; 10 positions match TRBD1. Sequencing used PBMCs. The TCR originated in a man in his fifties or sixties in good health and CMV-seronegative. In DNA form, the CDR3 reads TGTGCCAGCAGCCCACGGACAGGGGGTGACACTGAAGCTTTCTTT. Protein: CASSPRTGGDTEAFF.